A selection of T cell receptor beta chains follows, all from one sample in a study of T-cell memory formation after mild COVID-19. TCRdb recomputed calls from the 5' RACE reads with MiXCR, one row per CDR3 protein. The sample includes 270,000 or so distinct CDR3 sequences, roughly 17% of them seen just once. The sequenced material came from PBMCs or a T cell subset sorted from them (not recorded which). The receptors were gathered from a man aged 18 to 29 who had mild COVID-19 (a few samples of this study predate the infection). Cell type and time point are not known. The CDR3 runs from the conserved cysteine through the conserved F or W. The D gene is left open where the match is weak. Expanded clones are given a class, and other clones once, few, many or no size at all.

v_gene	j_gene	abundance	d_gene	CDR3aa	CDR3nt
TRBV5-1	TRBJ2-5	-	-	CASSPPGQGEETQYF	TGCGCCAGCAGCCCCCCGGGCCAAGGGGAAGAGACCCAGTACTTC
TRBV19	TRBJ2-3	few	TRBD2	CASRPRLAGTDTQYF	TGTGCCAGTAGACCCCGACTAGCGGGGACAGATACGCAGTATTTT
TRBV19	TRBJ2-1	-	TRBD1	CASSIAGQGTNEQFF	TGTGCCAGTAGTATTGCCGGACAGGGGACGAATGAGCAGTTCTTC
TRBV10-3	TRBJ2-3	-	TRBD2	CAISRREGGTDTQYF	TGTGCCATCTCCCGCCGGGAGGGCGGCACAGATACGCAGTATTTT
TRBV12-3/TRBV12-4	TRBJ2-5	few	TRBD2	CASSLVAGQTQYF	TGTGCCAGCAGTTTGGTAGCGGGTCAGACCCAGTACTTC
TRBV5-1	TRBJ2-1	-	TRBD2	CASSSPFGLAGVNEQFF	TGCGCCAGCAGTTCCCCTTTCGGACTAGCGGGTGTCAATGAGCAGTTCTTC
TRBV11-2	TRBJ1-2	-	-	CASSSPQGYGYTF	TGTGCCAGCAGCTCCCCCCAGGGTTATGGCTACACCTTC
TRBV4-1	TRBJ2-1	-	TRBD2	CASSPGESGGQSEQFF	TGCGCCAGCAGCCCAGGGGAGAGCGGGGGGCAGTCTGAGCAGTTCTTC
TRBV11-2	TRBJ2-1	few	-	CASSLDSGLSVNEQFF	TGTGCCAGCAGCTTAGACTCAGGGCTCTCTGTCAATGAGCAGTTCTTC
TRBV28	TRBJ2-3	-	TRBD2	CASSPHGGLASTDTQYF	TGTGCCAGCAGTCCCCACGGGGGGTTAGCTAGCACAGATACGCAGTATTTT
TRBV7-9	TRBJ2-1	-	TRBD1	CASSSPGQGIGRNEQFF	TGTGCCAGCAGCTCACCGGGACAGGGGATAGGTAGGAATGAGCAGTTCTTC
TRBV19	TRBJ1-2	-	TRBD1	CASTGQGGLNYGYTF	TGTGCCAGTACGGGACAGGGCGGGCTTAACTATGGCTACACCTTC
TRBV12-3/TRBV12-4	TRBJ1-1	few	-	CASSRRSTEAFF	TGTGCCAGCAGTCGCCGTAGCACTGAAGCTTTCTTT
TRBV4-3	TRBJ1-2	few	-	CASSRMNSRDTPSWGYTF	TGCGCCAGCAGCCGTATGAATTCCCGGGACACACCATCCTGGGGCTACACCTTC
TRBV7-9	TRBJ1-2	few	-	CASSLRGRRYTF	TGTGCCAGCAGCCTCCGGGGCCGGCGCTACACCTTC
TRBV7-6	TRBJ1-3	-	-	CASSLVGRDLSGNTIYF	TGTGCCAGCAGCTTAGTGGGCAGGGACCTCTCTGGAAACACCATATATTTT
TRBV7-2	TRBJ2-3	many	-	CASSPPLLVSPQYF	TGTGCCAGCAGCCCGCCCTTATTAGTTTCCCCGCAGTATTTT
TRBV4-3	TRBJ1-1	-	-	CASSQDHRDGAEAFF	TGCGCCAGCAGCCAAGACCACAGGGATGGGGCTGAAGCTTTCTTT
TRBV5-5	TRBJ2-7	many	TRBD2	CASSYLAGDYEQYF	TGTGCCAGCAGCTATCTAGCGGGGGACTACGAGCAGTACTTC
TRBV19	TRBJ2-1	few	TRBD2	CASSRSGGAEQFF	TGTGCCAGTAGTAGAAGCGGGGGAGCTGAGCAGTTCTTC
TRBV20-1	TRBJ1-1	-	-	CSTFYRTNTEAFF	TGCAGTACCTTCTACAGGACAAACACTGAAGCTTTCTTT
TRBV20-1	TRBJ1-6	-	TRBD1	CSAPGTGDQNSPLHF	TGCAGTGCCCCCGGGACAGGGGACCAAAATTCACCCCTCCACTTT
TRBV7-8	TRBJ1-1	-	-	CASSPPGWGETEAFF	TGTGCCAGCAGCCCTCCTGGGTGGGGAGAGACTGAAGCTTTCTTT
TRBV5-1	TRBJ1-6	few	-	CASSLMSENSPLHF	TGCGCCAGCAGCTTGATGTCCGAAAATTCACCCCTCCACTTT
TRBV6-2/TRBV6-3	TRBJ2-1	-	TRBD2	CASSYSTSGGIGNEQFF	TGTGCCAGCAGTTACTCCACTAGCGGGGGGATCGGCAATGAGCAGTTCTTC
TRBV12-3/TRBV12-4	TRBJ1-5	-	-	CASSPRVRNQPQHF	TGTGCCAGCAGTCCCCGGGTCCGTAATCAGCCCCAGCATTTT
TRBV29-1	TRBJ1-1	-	-	CSVVGGSGTEAFF	TGCAGCGTTGTAGGGGGATCCGGCACTGAAGCTTTCTTT
TRBV7-9	TRBJ1-5	once	TRBD1	CASSNDRDYQPQHF	TGTGCCAGCAGCAATGACAGGGACTATCAGCCCCAGCATTTT
TRBV7-8	TRBJ2-7	-	-	CASSLGGRGTEDF	TGTGCCAGCAGCTTAGGGGGGCGGGGGACGGAAGACTTC
TRBV2	TRBJ2-5	-	-	CASSAVREGETQYF	TGTGCCAGCAGTGCCGTTAGGGAAGGAGAGACCCAGTACTTC
TRBV5-1	TRBJ2-3	-	-	CASSRDYPDTQYF	TGCGCCAGCAGCCGCGACTACCCAGATACGCAGTATTTT
TRBV18	TRBJ1-5	-	TRBD1	CASSPDRAYQPQHF	TGTGCCAGCTCACCGGACAGGGCCTATCAGCCCCAGCATTTT
TRBV5-1	TRBJ2-1	many	-	CASSLASGGNEQFF	TGCGCCAGCAGCTTGGCCAGTGGGGGGAATGAGCAGTTCTTC
TRBV6-2/TRBV6-3	TRBJ2-3	many	TRBD2	CASSRPPGGGADTQYF	TGTGCCAGCAGTCGACCCCCGGGCGGGGGGGCAGATACGCAGTATTTT
TRBV5-1	TRBJ1-1	many	-	CASSLSRVQDTEAFF	TGCGCCAGCAGCTTGTCTCGGGTTCAGGACACTGAAGCTTTCTTT
TRBV5-5	TRBJ1-1	-	TRBD1	CASRQGGSTEAFF	TGTGCCAGCAGACAGGGGGGTAGCACTGAAGCTTTCTTT
TRBV6-2/TRBV6-3	TRBJ2-7	-	TRBD2	CASTRSSGLAGYNYEQYF	TGTGCCAGCACCAGAAGCTCAGGACTAGCGGGATATAACTACGAGCAGTACTTC
TRBV12-3/TRBV12-4	TRBJ2-2	-	-	CASSLQLGRSGELFF	TGTGCCAGCAGTCTACAGCTGGGGCGTTCCGGGGAGCTGTTTTTT
TRBV5-1	TRBJ2-5	few	TRBD2	CASTPGLAGEETQYF	TGCGCCAGCACCCCGGGACTAGCGGGGGAGGAGACCCAGTACTTC
TRBV4-1	TRBJ1-2	-	-	CASSPGFVYGYTF	TGCGCCAGCAGCCCGGGTTTTGTCTATGGCTACACCTTC
TRBV3-1	TRBJ1-2	-	-	CASSQEAAGRYGYTF	TGTGCCAGCAGCCAAGAAGCGGCAGGGAGATATGGCTACACCTTC
TRBV9	TRBJ2-7	few	-	CASSVEGRADYEQYF	TGTGCCAGCAGCGTAGAGGGCAGGGCGGACTACGAGCAGTACTTC
TRBV7-2	TRBJ1-1	-	-	CASSAQPIMSTEAFF	TGTGCCAGCAGCGCACAGCCCATTATGAGCACTGAAGCTTTCTTT
TRBV20-1	TRBJ2-5	many	-	CSARGGALQETQYF	TGCAGTGCTAGGGGGGGTGCCTTACAAGAGACCCAGTACTTC
TRBV6-2/TRBV6-3	TRBJ2-6	-	-	CASSYSGEPSGANVLTF	TGTGCCAGCAGTTATTCCGGGGAACCCTCTGGGGCCAACGTCCTGACTTTC
TRBV28	TRBJ2-5	-	-	CASTLTGRGVKETQYF	TGTGCCAGCACCTTGACGGGGAGAGGAGTCAAAGAGACCCAGTACTTC
TRBV19	TRBJ2-6	few	-	CASSIFYSGANVLTF	TGTGCCAGTAGTATTTTCTACTCTGGGGCCAACGTCCTGACTTTC
TRBV28	TRBJ2-7	few	TRBD1	CASQRTGLTYEQYF	TGTGCCAGTCAACGGACAGGGTTAACCTACGAGCAGTACTTC
TRBV7-2	TRBJ1-6	-	-	CASSFRDGASPLHF	TGTGCCAGCAGCTTCCGGGACGGGGCCTCACCCCTCCACTTT
TRBV15	TRBJ2-5	few	-	CATSIPGKVGETQYF	TGTGCCACCAGCATACCCGGAAAAGTAGGGGAGACCCAGTACTTC
TRBV29-1	TRBJ2-3	few	-	CSVGALFDTQYF	TGCAGCGTTGGGGCTCTTTTCGATACGCAGTATTTT
TRBV6-5	TRBJ2-7	few	-	CASRDTYEQYF	TGTGCCAGCAGGGATACCTACGAGCAGTACTTC
TRBV5-1	TRBJ2-4	-	TRBD1	CASSFGQGRVGIQYF	TGCGCCAGCAGCTTTGGACAGGGGAGGGTCGGCATTCAGTACTTC
TRBV7-2	TRBJ1-1	-	TRBD1	CASSFARGTGEAFF	TGTGCCAGCAGCTTTGCTCGGGGGACAGGTGAAGCTTTCTTT
TRBV20-1	TRBJ2-7	once	TRBD2	CSAARRGGLEQYF	TGCAGTGCGGCAAGGCGGGGGGGCCTCGAGCAGTACTTC